These 21 T cell receptor beta chains originate from one sample sequenced in a study of blood T cell repertoires in COVID-19. Assay used: immunoSEQ multiplex PCR; TCRdb lists only in-frame clones, some missing. The table records over 45,000 clones, around 86% of them present only once. Sequenced sample: peripheral blood. These receptors originate from a man over 45 with active COVID-19.

The chain joins TRBV15 to TRBJ1-1; 7 nucleotides match TRBD1. V dropped 1 base and J dropped 10; count of bases not matched to a gene: 9. CDR1 is LNHNV and CDR2 is YYDKDF in the germline V gene (reference sequence). This CDR3 contains 14 residues. In DNA, the CDR3 is TGTGCCACCAGCAGAGTTATTACAGGGGATCGAGCTTTCTTT. It is translated as CATSRVITGDRAFF. The entire variable domain, with the rest obtained from reference TRBV15 and TRBJ1-1, is as follows: DAMVIQNPRYQVTQFGKPVTLSCSQTLNHNVMYWYQQKSSQAPKLLFHYYDKDFNNEADTPDNFQSRRPNTSFCFLDIRSPGLGDTAMYLCATSRVITGDRAFFGQGTRLTVV.

This sequence joins TRBV7-2 and TRBJ2-7; 8 bases fit TRBD2. Germline V gene data show CDR1 as SGHTA and CDR2 as FQGNSA. V shed 5 bases, J shed 5 bases, and the junction held 5 bases outside the gene matches. CDR3 length equals 13 residues. The CDR3 DNA sequence: TGTGCCAGCAGCGGCGCGGGGGGTAACGAGCAGTACTTC. Protein sequence: CASSGAGGNEQYF. Based on the CDR3 plus reference TRBV7-2 and TRBJ2-7, the full variable domain is GAGVSQSPSNKVTEKGKDVELRCDPISGHTALYWYRQSLGQGLEFLIYFQGNSAPDKSGLPSDRFSAERTGGSVSTLTIQRTQQEDSAVYLCASSGAGGNEQYFGPGTRLTVT.

The sample holds a few counts of this clone. The rearrangement uses TRBV12-3 or TRBV12-4 and TRBJ1-1; D not certain. V shed 4 bases and J shed 11 bases, with 11 bases lying between them. This CDR3 is 11 amino acids long. The CDR3 nucleotides are TGTGCCAGCAGTTCGGGTCGGGAGGCTTTCTTT. Translated: CASSSGREAFF.

The chain has TRBV5-1 and TRBJ2-1; 7 bases are shared with TRBD1. The CDR3 runs to 15 residues. The ends lost 4 bases at V and 0 bases at J; junction bases unmatched: 4. Per the germline V gene, CDR1 is SGHRS and CDR2 is YFSETQ. DNA of the CDR3: TGCGCCAGCAGCCCGGACAGGACCTCCTACAATGAGCAGTTCTTC. Protein: CASSPDRTSYNEQFF.

V gene TRBV6-5 combines with J gene TRBJ1-1; D is undetermined. Germline V gene data show CDR1 as MNHEY and CDR2 as SVGAGI. There are 13 residues in the CDR3. V lost 2 bases and J 4 bases, leaving 8 bases between the germline ends. The CDR3 DNA sequence: TGTGCCAGCAGTTACCAACAATTCACTGAAGCTTTCTTT. Its protein is CASSYQQFTEAFF.

The chain combines TRBV7-2 with TRBJ2-7, with 10 nucleotides matching TRBD1. Trimming removed 5 bases from V and 6 bases from J; junction bases left unmatched: 19. The CDR3 is 18 residues long. Germline CDR1 SGHTA, CDR2 FQGNSA. This CDR3 reads CASSPTFLDRGDRGEQYF. DNA of the CDR3: TGTGCCAGCAGCCCGACATTTCTGGACAGGGGGGATAGGGGCGAGCAGTACTTC.

The V gene is TRBV3-1 (or the pseudogene TRBV3-2), the J gene TRBJ2-3; a weak D match, TRBD1 (8 bases). The CDR3 covers 15 residues. CDR1 LGHDT and CDR2 YNNKEL come from the germline V gene (reference sequence). The V gene lost 4 bases and the J gene lost 3 bases, with 14 bases spanning the gap. The CDR3 DNA is TGTGCCAGCAGCCTAGGACAGGGAGGGACAGATACGCAGTATTTT. Its protein product is CASSLGQGGTDTQYF.

The genes are TRBV18 and TRBJ1-3, with D perhaps TRBD1 (5 bases). The CDR3 consists of 16 residues. Per the germline V gene, CDR1 is KGHSH and CDR2 is LQKENI. Between the trimmed V and J ends, which lost 3 bases and 1 base, there was a span of 13 bases. The CDR3 DNA reads TGTGCCAGCTCACCGATGGGACTGCTATCTGGAAACACCATATATTTT. As protein: CASSPMGLLSGNTIYF.

V usage is TRBV27 and J usage is TRBJ1-1, with 8 bases aligning to TRBD1. The J segment lost 5 bases and the V segment lost 5 bases, leaving 10 bases of the junction unmatched. CDR1 MNHEY and CDR2 SMNVEV come from the germline V gene (reference sequence). This CDR3 contains 15 residues. The CDR3 sequence is CASSPIGQGDTEAFF. CDR3 in DNA: TGTGCCAGCAGTCCGATCGGACAGGGAGATACTGAAGCTTTCTTT.

J is TRBJ1-2 and V is TRBV5-1; TRBD1 matches at 8 bases. CDR3 length: 14 amino acids. Germline V lookup: CDR1 SGHRS, CDR2 YFSETQ. Trimming at V came to 3 bases and at J to 4 bases, leaving 5 bases not matched to a gene. The CDR3 region is CASSSGQGGYGYTF. The CDR3 region has the DNA TGCGCCAGCAGCTCCGGACAGGGTGGCTATGGCTACACCTTC.

V gene TRBV5-4 combines with J gene TRBJ2-2, with 13 bases that match TRBD2. The V segment lost 4 bases and the J segment 6 bases; nucleotides outside the gene matches: 3. The CDR3 sequence is 15 residues long. Germline V CDR1 and CDR2: SGHNT, YYREEE (reference sequence). The CDR3 DNA follows: TGTGCCAGCAGCACTAGCGGGGGGGATGCCGGGGAGCTGTTTTTT. Its protein product is CASSTSGGDAGELFF.

The chain combines TRBV11-2 with TRBJ2-5; D is unresolved. V shed 1 base and J shed 1 base, with 10 bases lying between them. From germline, CDR1 is SGHAT and CDR2 FQNNGV. CDR3 length: 15 residues. The CDR3 DNA reads TGTGCCAGCAGCTTAGGAGCAGCGCTCCAAGAGACCCAGTACTTC. Its protein is CASSLGAALQETQYF.

The chain joins TRBV2 to TRBJ1-5; 7 positions match TRBD1. With 4 bases clipped from V and 0 bases from J, the junction kept 3 bases outside the gene matches. CDR3 length: 15 amino acids. CDR1 and CDR2 (germline): SNHLY, FYNNEI. The CDR3 loop reads CASSGDRNSNQPQHF. In DNA, the CDR3 is TGTGCCAGCAGTGGGGACAGAAATAGCAATCAGCCCCAGCATTTT.

CDR3 DNA sequence: TGTGCCTGGAGTGTATCGTCCGCGAGGGCCTACGAGCAGTACTTC. Translating it yields CAWSVSSARAYEQYF. The rearrangement uses TRBV30 and TRBJ2-7; TRBD2 is a possible D gene (5 bases). V lost 0 bases, J lost 2 bases, and 14 bases lay in between. The V gene's germline CDR1 is GTSNPN and CDR2 SVGIG (reference sequence). The CDR3 has 15 residues.

This clone came up once. This chain uses TRBV11-2 with TRBJ2-7, with D hard to call. Trimming shortened V by 5 bases and J by 3 bases, and 5 bases separated the two germline ends. The CDR3 is 11 amino acids. The germline gives CDR1 SGHAT, CDR2 FQNNGV. CDR3 bases: TGTGCCAGCAGCCCCAACTACGAGCAGTACTTC. Encoded protein: CASSPNYEQYF. Supplemented by reference TRBV11-2 and TRBJ2-7, the full variable domain reads EAGVAQSPRYKIIEKRQSVAFWCNPISGHATLYWYQQILGQGPKLLIQFQNNGVVDDSQLPKDRFSAERLKGVDSTLKIQPAKLEDSAVYLCASSPNYEQYFGPGTRLTVT.

The chain has TRBV2 and TRBJ2-2, with 9 bases matching TRBD1. Unmatched junction bases numbered 4, after V lost 6 bases and J lost 5 bases. CDR1 and CDR2 (germline): SNHLY, FYNNEI. The CDR3 length is 14 residues. The CDR3: CASRTDRGTGELFF. For the CDR3, the DNA is TGTGCCAGCAGGACCGACAGGGGGACCGGGGAGCTGTTTTTT. The complete variable domain, with remaining parts taken from reference TRBV2 and TRBJ2-2, reads EPEVTQTPSHQVTQMGQEVILRCVPISNHLYFYWYRQILGQKVEFLVSFYNNEISEKSEIFDDQFSVERPDGSNFTLKIRSTKLEDSAMYFCASRTDRGTGELFFGEGSRLTVL.

The J gene is TRBJ2-1, the V gene TRBV18, with D perhaps matching TRBD1 (5 bases). This CDR3 is built from 16 residues. V was shortened by 7 bases and J by 5 bases, with 21 bases between the two germline ends. CDR1 is KGHSH and CDR2 is LQKENI in the germline V gene. The CDR3 protein is CASLRQPDATNNEQFF. The CDR3 bases are TGTGCCAGCTTAAGACAGCCCGATGCCACCAACAATGAGCAGTTCTTC. The complete variable domain, with remaining parts taken from reference TRBV18 and TRBJ2-1, reads NAGVMQNPRHLVRRRGQEARLRCSPMKGHSHVYWYRQLPEEGLKFMVYLQKENIIDESGMPKERFSAEFPKEGPSILRIQQVVRGDSAAYFCASLRQPDATNNEQFFGPGTRLTVL.

The rearrangement uses TRBV11-2 and TRBJ2-1; D is possibly TRBD2 (5 bases). This CDR3 is built from 14 residues. CDR1 is SGHAT, CDR2 FQNNGV, per germline. V lost 4 bases, J lost 8 bases, and 15 bases lay in between. This chain's CDR3 is CASSSQLRRDEQFF. CDR3 DNA sequence: TGTGCCAGCAGCTCCCAGCTTCGGCGGGATGAGCAGTTCTTC. The whole variable domain, filled in from reference TRBV11-2 and TRBJ2-1, reads EAGVAQSPRYKIIEKRQSVAFWCNPISGHATLYWYQQILGQGPKLLIQFQNNGVVDDSQLPKDRFSAERLKGVDSTLKIQPAKLEDSAVYLCASSSQLRRDEQFFGPGTRLTVL.

V is TRBV7-2 and J is TRBJ2-5; D is unclear. Germline CDR1 is SGHTA and CDR2 is FQGNSA. The germline V and J ends were trimmed by 5 bases and 1 base, with 8 bases remaining between them. The CDR3 runs 13 residues. The CDR3 DNA follows: TGTGCCAGCAGCAGAGCGATCCAAGAGACCCAGTACTTC. This gives the protein CASSRAIQETQYF.

V and J are TRBV7-2 and TRBJ2-7; 7 bases map to TRBD1. J gave up 4 bases and V 0 bases, and 3 bases lay outside the gene matches. The CDR3 is 14 residues long. The V gene's germline CDR1 is SGHTA and CDR2 FQGNSA. CDR3 bases: TGTGCCAGCAGCTTAGCTCAGGGGGAATACGAGCAGTACTTC. Amino acids: CASSLAQGEYEQYF.

The CDR3 sequence: CASSLDGYEQYF. The CDR3 bases are TGTGCCAGCAGCTTGGACGGGTACGAGCAGTACTTC. The J gene is TRBJ2-7, the V gene TRBV5-6; D unresolved. Germline CDR1 and CDR2: SGHDT and YYEEEE. This CDR3 contains 12 residues. V was trimmed by 0 bases and J by 4 bases, leaving 5 bases between them.